These 29 T cell receptor beta chains were all obtained from the same sample, sequenced in a study of blood T cells in healthy people across ages. A second PCR, run for roughly 6 to 11 cycles, used a sample-barcoded 5' primer plus a J-beta primer mix. TCRdb ran MiXCR on the 5' RACE reads and lists one entry per CDR3 protein. This sample yields around 280,000 distinct CDR3 sequences, of which 25% to 30% are seen a single time; about 30% belongs to the top ten. The sample comprised blood. These TCRs come from a woman in her 70s in good health.

The gene calls are TRBV20-1 and TRBJ2-6; D is perhaps TRBD1 (6 bases). Deletions cut 2 bases from V and 2 bases from J, with 13 bases between. Germline CDR1 DFQATT, CDR2 SNEGSKA (reference sequence). This CDR3 contains 16 residues. The chain's CDR3 is CSARYRTVTGANVLTF. As DNA, the CDR3 is TGCAGTGCTAGATATCGGACAGTCACTGGGGCCAACGTCCTGACTTTC.

The table lists this clonotype with a few counts. The gene calls are TRBV11-3 and TRBJ2-5; D possibly matches TRBD1 or TRBD2 (5 bases each). The CDR3 consists of 14 residues. Trimming left V 11 bases short and J 3 bases short, with 19 bases between. Germline assignment: CDR1 SGHNT and CDR2 YENEEA. The CDR3 DNA sequence: TGTGCCTACGGGAAACGGGTGGGGGAAGAGACCCAGTACTTC. Protein product: CAYGKRVGEETQYF.

Remarks on this clonotype: The junction differs from germline at one of its ends, possibly a read error. The V call is TRBV7-2, the J call TRBJ2-7; the D is unclear. The CDR3 runs 12 residues. Germline V gene data show CDR1 as SGHTA and CDR2 as FQGNSA. The CDR3 DNA follows: TGTGCCGGCAGCTTTTACTCCTACGAGCAGTACTTC. Its translation: CAGSFYSYEQYF.

The chain is built from TRBV6-1 and TRBJ1-2, with 10 bases matching TRBD1. J lost 8 bases, V lost 6 bases, and 6 bases had no gene match. This CDR3 comprises 13 residues. The germline V gene encodes CDR1 MNHNS and CDR2 SASEGT. The CDR3 region is CASRDRGTQGYTF. CDR3 in DNA: TGTGCCAGCAGGGACAGGGGGACGCAAGGCTACACCTTC.

The sample holds a few counts of this clonotype. The V and J genes are TRBV7-3 and TRBJ2-1, with D maybe TRBD2 (5 bases). Between the trimmed V and J ends, which lost 5 bases and 5 bases, there was a span of 13 bases. This CDR3 comprises 14 residues. CDR1 is SGHTA, CDR2 FQGTGA, per germline. In DNA form, the CDR3 reads TGTGCCAGCAGCACCCACCGGGAAAACAATGAGCAGTTCTTC. Its translation is CASSTHRENNEQFF.

The chain uses TRBV28 and TRBJ2-5; no firm D call. Deletions cut 2 bases from V and 4 bases from J, with 8 bases between. Germline V gives CDR1 MDHEN, CDR2 SYDVKM. The CDR3 spans 13 residues. The DNA for the CDR3 is TGTGCCAGCAGTTTAGGTACTCCAGAGACCCAGTACTTC. Protein sequence: CASSLGTPETQYF.

Many counts were recorded for this clonotype. CDR3 sequence reads: CASSVGEARTGELFF. The CDR3 DNA is TGTGCCAGCAGCGTAGGAGAGGCGCGGACCGGGGAGCTGTTTTTT. The V call is TRBV9, the J call TRBJ2-2; D gene ambiguous. The V and J ends lost 0 bases and 5 bases respectively, with 11 bases between them. This CDR3 spans 15 amino acids. Germline CDR1 SGDLS, CDR2 YYNGEE.

V gene TRBV4-1 combines with J gene TRBJ1-6; unclear D gene. The CDR3 runs 14 residues. From germline, CDR1 is MGHRA and CDR2 YSYEKL. V lost 1 base, J lost 6 bases, and 7 bases lay in between. CDR3 amino acids: CASSQVGVNSPLHF. CDR3 DNA sequence: TGCGCCAGCAGCCAAGTGGGCGTTAATTCACCCCTCCACTTT.

V usage is TRBV10-3 and J usage is TRBJ1-2; 8 bases are shared with TRBD1. Per the germline V gene, CDR1 is ENHRY and CDR2 is SYGVKD. The CDR3 spans 14 residues. With V trimmed by 2 bases and J by 7 bases, 6 bases remained unmatched. CDR3 nucleotides: TGTGCCATCAGTGAGGGTCGGACAGGGACTGGCTACACCTTC. Residues: CAISEGRTGTGYTF.

The chain links TRBV29-1 to TRBJ1-2; D remains unclear. The V and J ends lost 2 bases and 5 bases respectively, with 9 bases between them. The CDR3 contains 12 residues. Germline loops: CDR1 SQVTM, CDR2 ANQGSEA. The chain's CDR3 is CSVEPPGYGYTF. The CDR3 DNA reads TGCAGCGTTGAACCGCCGGGGTATGGCTACACCTTC.

This clonotype was detected many times. J is TRBJ2-1 and V is TRBV2; TRBD2 agrees at 9 bases. Germline CDR1 is SNHLY and CDR2 is FYNNEI. Germline trimming cut 4 bases from V and 2 bases from J; bases unmatched to any gene: 6. This CDR3 spans 16 amino acids. CDR3 loop: CASSAVAGGPYNEQFF. CDR3 coding DNA: TGTGCCAGCAGTGCCGTCGCGGGAGGGCCCTACAATGAGCAGTTCTTC.

This rearrangement joins TRBV29-1 to TRBJ2-1; TRBD2 agrees at 12 bases. The germline V gene has CDR1 SQVTM and CDR2 ANQGSEA. This CDR3 comprises 15 residues. V shed 5 bases, J shed 8 bases, and the junction held 10 bases outside the gene matches. The CDR3 reads CSVNGLAGGVHEQFF. CDR3 in DNA: TGCAGCGTTAACGGGCTAGCGGGAGGGGTCCATGAGCAGTTCTTC.

This clonotype showed up many times. This chain connects TRBV29-1 to TRBJ2-1, with a possible D match to TRBD1 (5 bases). The V gene lost 4 bases and the J gene lost 3 bases, with 10 bases spanning the gap. The CDR3 has 13 amino acids. Germline-derived CDR1 and CDR2 are SQVTM and ANQGSEA. The CDR3 DNA follows: TGCAGCGTTGCGAGACAGAACTACAATGAGCAGTTCTTC. Residues: CSVARQNYNEQFF.

The table lists this clonotype with a few counts. The junction and the germline gene differ at one end; a read error may be behind it. The chain recombines TRBV28 with TRBJ1-1; 12 nucleotides agree with TRBD1. The CDR3 is 16 residues long. Germline CDR1 reads MDHEN; CDR2 reads SYDVKM. In DNA form, the CDR3 reads TGTGCCAGTACGGGACAGGGGGCTCTGAGAAACACTGAAACTTTCTTT. Its protein product is CASTGQGALRNTETFF.

The chain employs TRBV20-1 and TRBJ1-1, with 7 nucleotides matching TRBD1. V lost 4 bases and J lost 4; bases outside the gene matches: 6. The CDR3 is 13 residues long. Germline V gene data show CDR1 as DFQATT and CDR2 as SNEGSKA (reference sequence). CDR3 nucleotides: TGCAGTGCTATAAAGGGGGCTCCCACTGAAGCTTTCTTT. Its protein is CSAIKGAPTEAFF.

The V gene is TRBV28, the J gene TRBJ1-2; maybe TRBD1 (6 bases). Trimming took off 5 bases at V and 4 bases at J, with 14 bases between the two ends. This CDR3 region has 14 residues. Germline CDR1 and CDR2: MDHEN and SYDVKM. The CDR3 DNA is TGTGCCAGCAGTCCCCCGACAGGTTCCTATGGCTACACCTTC. The encoded protein is CASSPPTGSYGYTF.

This clonotype has more than one count but fewer than ten. V is TRBV6-5 and J is TRBJ1-2, with a tentative D call TRBD1 (5 bases). The CDR3 spans 13 residues. In germline, CDR1 is MNHEY, CDR2 SVGAGI. V was shortened by 5 bases and J by 4 bases, with 11 bases between the two germline ends. The CDR3 region has the DNA TGTGCCAGCAGTCCCCAGGGTTCCTATGGCTACACCTTC. Translated, it gives CASSPQGSYGYTF.

Points on this clonotype: One base away lies a much larger clone, so this may be a sequencing read error. The chain carries TRBV29-1 and TRBJ1-4; D not certain. The germline CDR1 and CDR2 sequences are SQVTM and ANQGSEA. Trimming took off 8 bases at V and 6 bases at J, with 10 bases between the two ends. This CDR3 spans 11 amino acids. DNA of the CDR3: TGCAGCATCTCCGGGGATGAAAAACTGTTTTTT. Protein sequence: CSISGDEKLFF.

The sample holds a few counts of this clonotype. This chain uses TRBV14 with TRBJ2-5; D call uncertain. Germline V gene lookup returns CDR1 SGHDN and CDR2 FVKESK. The CDR3 has 15 residues. With 0 bases removed from V and 4 bases from J, the gap between germline ends came to 12 bases. The CDR3 nucleotides read TGTGCCAGCAGCCAAGAGGGCATCTGGAGAGAGACCCAGTACTTC. It encodes CASSQEGIWRETQYF.

This chain uses TRBV10-3 with TRBJ2-5; 9 bases fit TRBD2. Gene TRBJ2-7 matches the end of the DNA better, so the J call may be wrong. This CDR3 region has 12 residues. Germline V lookup: CDR1 ENHRY, CDR2 SYGVKD. DNA for the CDR3: TGTGCCAGTAGCGGGAGCTTGCACGAGCAGTACTTC. Its protein is CASSGSLHEQYF.

The chain recombines TRBV5-1 with TRBJ2-7, with 12 positions matching TRBD2. CDR3 length equals 15 residues. After removal of 4 bases from V and 1 base from J, the junction contained 3 bases not matched to a gene. Germline assignment: CDR1 SGHRS and CDR2 YFSETQ. CDR3 amino acids: CASSKGLAGSYEQYF. Written as DNA, the CDR3 is TGCGCCAGCAGCAAAGGACTAGCGGGGTCCTACGAGCAGTACTTC.

This chain connects TRBV11-3 to TRBJ2-4; D possibly uses TRBD1 or TRBD2 (5 bases each). CDR3 length equals 14 residues. V gave up 5 bases and J gave up 6 bases, with 14 bases separating them. Germline V CDR1 and CDR2: SGHNT, YENEEA. CDR3 protein: CASSPGMGLNIQYF. CDR3 coding DNA: TGTGCCAGCAGCCCCGGGATGGGGCTAAACATTCAGTACTTC.

This clonotype was detected a few times. V usage is TRBV20-1 and J usage is TRBJ2-2, with a tentative D call TRBD2 (6 bases). The CDR3 runs 16 residues. Per germline, CDR1 DFQATT and CDR2 SNEGSKA (reference sequence). The V gene lost 1 base and the J gene lost 1 base, with 13 bases spanning the gap. DNA for the CDR3: TGCAGTGCTAGAGGTCTTGGGGGGATGAACACCGGGGAGCTGTTTTTT. This translates into CSARGLGGMNTGELFF.

This clonotype was observed a handful of times. This chain connects TRBV6-5 to TRBJ1-3; TRBD1 might be the D (6 bases). Germline loops: CDR1 MNHEY, CDR2 SVGAGI. This CDR3 region has 14 residues. The V and J ends lost 6 bases and 4 bases respectively, with 13 bases between them. CDR3 sequence (DNA): TGTGCCAGCAGCTCCCCGGGACACGGAAACACCATATATTTT. Translating gives CASSSPGHGNTIYF.

This chain uses TRBV20-1 with TRBJ2-7, with TRBD2 matching over 8 bases. The CDR3 covers 14 residues. CDR1 and CDR2 from the germline V gene are DFQATT and SNEGSKA (reference sequence). V lost 7 bases, J lost 0 bases, and 8 bases stayed unmatched. CDR3 DNA sequence: TGCAGTGTATGTAGCGGGGATTGCTCCTACGAGCAGTACTTC. It specifies CSVCSGDCSYEQYF.

The sample holds a few counts of this clonotype. V usage is TRBV7-2 and J usage is TRBJ2-1; D is unresolved. Germline lookup yields CDR1 SGHTA and CDR2 FQGNSA. V was trimmed by 4 bases and J by 12 bases, leaving 13 bases between them. The CDR3 sequence is 12 residues long. As DNA, the CDR3 is TGTGCCAGCAGCTCTAGTGAGTCAGGGCAGTTCTTC. As protein: CASSSSESGQFF.

The chain joins TRBV12-3 or TRBV12-4 to TRBJ1-1; D might be TRBD1 (6 bases). Trimming removed 4 bases from V and 8 bases from J, with 11 bases in between. The CDR3 sequence is 12 residues long. CDR3 sequence reads: CASSYAGAEAFF. In DNA, the CDR3 is TGTGCCAGCAGTTATGCAGGGGCCGAAGCTTTCTTT.

For this clonotype: A much larger clone lies a single base off, so this may be a read error. The V gene is TRBV28, the J gene TRBJ2-5; 9 bases align to TRBD1. The V segment lost 6 bases and the J segment 4 bases; nucleotides outside the gene matches: 9. Germline V gene lookup returns CDR1 MDHEN and CDR2 SYDVKM. There are 15 residues in the CDR3. CDR3 coding DNA: TGTGCCAGCAGCCTGGGACAGGGTGTTGTAGAGACCCAGTACTTC. It codes for CASSLGQGVVETQYF. Based on the CDR3 plus reference TRBV28 and TRBJ2-5, the full variable domain is DVKVTQSSRYLVKRTGEKVFLECVQDMDHENMFWYRQDPGLGLRLIYFSYDVKMKEKGDIPEGYSVSREKKERFSLILESASTNQTSMYLCASSLGQGVVETQYFGPGTRLLVL.

This clonotype was seen only a few times. The J gene is TRBJ1-6, the V gene TRBV7-6; TRBD1 might be the D (5 bases). Germline CDR1 is SGHVS and CDR2 is FNYEAQ. V was cut by 5 bases and J by 9 bases, with 14 bases left in between. The CDR3 runs 14 residues. For the CDR3, the DNA is TGTGCCAGCAGCCCAACACGGGGGTCTTCACCCCTCCACTTT. This translates into CASSPTRGSSPLHF.